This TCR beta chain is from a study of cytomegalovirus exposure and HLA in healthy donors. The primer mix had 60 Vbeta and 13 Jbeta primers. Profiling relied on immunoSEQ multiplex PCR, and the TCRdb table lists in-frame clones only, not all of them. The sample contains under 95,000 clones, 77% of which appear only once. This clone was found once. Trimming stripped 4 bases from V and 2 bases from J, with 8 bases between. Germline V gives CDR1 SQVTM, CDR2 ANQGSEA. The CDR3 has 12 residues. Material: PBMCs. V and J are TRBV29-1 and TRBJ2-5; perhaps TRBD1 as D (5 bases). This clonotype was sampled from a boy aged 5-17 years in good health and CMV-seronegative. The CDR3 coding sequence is TGCAGCGTTGCAGGGCAGCAAGAGACCCAGTACTTC. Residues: CSVAGQQETQYF.